This record covers a single T cell receptor beta chain. This clone appeared once. Its recognized antigen is unknown. The input lacks base qualities; no much larger clone sits a single base away. Healthy HIV-negative adults with no recently reported acute infections or vaccinations were included as donors. All donors were Caucasian adults living in Nashville, Tennessee, USA. CD4+ T cells were enriched by magnetic negative selection, after which naive cells were positively selected on CD45RA and the negative fraction was taken as the memory subset. Blood was collected by leukapheresis, and PBMCs were isolated by Ficoll-Histopaque density gradient centrifugation and then cryopreserved in liquid nitrogen vapor phase. Analytical flow cytometry was used to check the purity and quantity of each magnetically sorted T cell population. Genomic DNA was isolated from each sorted fraction and quantified by UV absorbance on a Nanodrop 2000c.

This sample is drawn from a study of shared clonotypes between healthy human individuals (TCRdb year 2020). Background on the whole study: A couple of women and a few men aged 18 to 49 years were included in the cohort. Libraries were prepared and TCR repertoires were sequenced by different laboratories using diverse techniques, in order to increase sequencing depth and limit assay-specific biases. Each donor's leukapheresis produced roughly between roughly 0.85 and 9.5 billion PBMCs. To estimate repertoire size and how much clonotype sharing occurs between individuals, the study deeply sequenced the blood TCR repertoires of about five healthy adults. Per donor, three plates each were used for CD4 naive and CD4 memory, two for CD8 naive, and one for CD8 memory. Beyond this particular receptor, the publication reports: Clonotypes shared by all four sorted-subset donors showed higher generation probabilities than non-shared clonotypes. The small number of donors limited the genetic and exposure-history diversity represented. Based on pairwise subsampling, the degree of clonotype sharing among donors was expected to be affected by sequencing depth. Naive subsets generally had larger estimated clonotype richness than memory subsets did. About 4.5% of naive CD4, 3.5% of naive CD8, approximately 2% of memory CD4, and 0.4% of memory CD8 clonotypes were shared across several donors. Rarefaction of sorted-subset datasets indicated incomplete sequencing despite the large sequencing depth. Sampling was restricted to blood, and TCR repertoires in tissues likely differ from the TCR repertoires found in blood.

The CDR3 contains 15 residues, cysteine and phenylalanine counted. The CDR3 DNA has 45 bases and is translated from base 1. The germline V gene specifies SGHDT as CDR1 and YYEEEE as CDR2. V lost 4 bases and J lost 6 bases; the stretch between them is 20 bases long. Using the deep immunoSEQ assay, TCR CDR3 regions were amplified from genomic DNA by multiplex PCR. For each cell subset, the extracted genomic DNA was distributed evenly across all wells of several immunoSEQ 96-well plates, and each plate served as one replicate. For sorted subsets, each replicate PCR was loaded with around 220 ng genomic DNA, equivalent to approximately 33,000 T cell genomes. Purified libraries were quantified with a Qubit 3.0 fluorometer, sized on a Bioanalyzer 2100, and re-quantified with the KAPA Library Quantification kit. Every immunoSEQ 96-well plate was sequenced on a separate single-read 150-cycle Illumina NextSeq 550 flow cell. The study's own analysis went as follows. Because the immunoSEQ output held only junctional sequences and lacked quality scores, the filtering could not match the filtering applied to full-length reads. To assign V/J genes and CDR3, sequences were annotated against IMGT germline references using PyIR, a Python wrapper for IgBLAST v1.9. Reads were removed for weak V/J assignments (E-value above 1e-6), missing CDR3, stop codons, out-of-frame junctions, or ambiguous translated residues. V3J clonotypes were defined as sequences sharing the same inferred V gene, J gene, and CDR3 amino acid sequence. Percentage overlap between repertoires was calculated by dividing the number of shared unique clonotypes by the size of the smaller repertoire. Three approaches were used to assess repertoire richness: RTK rarefaction, the Chao1 estimator, and Recon v2.1 estimates of unobserved clonotypes. Generation probabilities for all TCRbeta clonotypes obtained by the gDNA method from a handful of donors were computed using OLGA. TCRdb carries this immuneACCESS record with in-frame sequences only. Its versions omit some clonotypes, under half of them owing to an unresolved V gene in the studies checked, with the rest unexplained. V, J and clone size reflect that table, while D and trimming were determined from the DNA. Within this sample are around 2.3 million clones, with more than 90% of them counted one time only. The ten biggest clones cover roughly 0.13% of the sample.

The chain employs TRBV5-6 and TRBJ2-7; the D gene is perhaps TRBD1, on 6 matching bases. Specimen: naive CD4+ T cells sorted from blood. The cell subset or site label corresponds to: CD45RA+ positively selected. This TCR was recovered from a man aged 18 to 30 in good health. This receptor carries the CDR3 CASSETGTKVGEQYF. At the DNA level, the sequence is TGTGCCAGCAGCGAGACCGGGACAAAGGTTGGCGAGCAGTACTTC. The full variable domain, with segments outside the CDR3 supplied by the reference TRBV5-6 and TRBJ2-7 proteins, appears as DAGVTQSPTHLIKTRGQQVTLRCSPKSGHDTVSWYQQALGQGPQFIFQYYEEEERQRGNFPDRFSGHQFPNYSSELNVNALLLGDSALYLCASSETGTKVGEQYFGPGTRLTVT.